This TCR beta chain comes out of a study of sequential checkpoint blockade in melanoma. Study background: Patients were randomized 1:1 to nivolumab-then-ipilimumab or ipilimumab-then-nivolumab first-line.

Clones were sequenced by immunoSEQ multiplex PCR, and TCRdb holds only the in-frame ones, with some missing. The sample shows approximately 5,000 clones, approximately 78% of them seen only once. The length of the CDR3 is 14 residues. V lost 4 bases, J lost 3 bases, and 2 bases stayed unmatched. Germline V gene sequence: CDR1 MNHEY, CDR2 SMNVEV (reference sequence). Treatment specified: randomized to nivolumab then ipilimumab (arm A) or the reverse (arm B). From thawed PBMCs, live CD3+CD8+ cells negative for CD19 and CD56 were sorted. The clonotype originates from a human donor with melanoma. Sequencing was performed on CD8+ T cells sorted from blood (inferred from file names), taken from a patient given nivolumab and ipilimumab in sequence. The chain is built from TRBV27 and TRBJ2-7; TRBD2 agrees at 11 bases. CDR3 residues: CASSWGTSGYEQYF. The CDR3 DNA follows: TGTGCCAGCAGTTGGGGGACTAGCGGCTACGAGCAGTACTTC.